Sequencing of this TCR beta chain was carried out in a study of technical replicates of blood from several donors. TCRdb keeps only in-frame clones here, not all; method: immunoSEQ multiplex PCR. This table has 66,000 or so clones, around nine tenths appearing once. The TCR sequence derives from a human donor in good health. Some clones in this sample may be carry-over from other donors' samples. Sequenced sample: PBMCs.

In nucleotides, the CDR3 is TGTGCCAGCAGCCAAGGACTCGACAGCTACGAGCAGTACTTC. It specifies CASSQGLDSYEQYF. The genes are TRBV4-2 and TRBJ2-7; maybe TRBD1 (5 bases). V was pared by 1 base and J by 3 bases, with 10 bases between. CDR1 is LGHNA and CDR2 is YNFKEQ in the germline V gene. The CDR3 consists of 14 residues.